Following are 22 T cell receptor beta chains from one sample sequenced in a study of glioma-infiltrating T cells. TCR alpha and beta CDR3 regions were amplified from RNA using iRepertoire nested multiplex PCR. In TCRdb, the multiplex PCR reads were re-called with MiXCR into one record per CDR3 protein. The sample records fewer than 200,000 distinct CDR3 sequences, around 40% being singletons. Sequencing used glioma tissue, nonneoplastic brain tissue, or PBMCs (not recorded which). The receptors shown here come from a human donor with low-grade glioma or glioblastoma, undergoing nonglioma brain surgery, or in good health (not recorded which).

A remark on this clonotype: A read error may explain this, as a much larger clone is one base away. The chain carries TRBV27 and TRBJ1-2; D is possibly TRBD1 (6 bases). Germline CDR1 MNHEY, CDR2 SMNVEV (reference sequence). The CDR3 totals 14 residues. V lost 2 bases and J lost 10, with 17 bases in between. Written as DNA, the CDR3 is TGTGCCAGCAGTTTAAGGGGAGGGGGGACTGACTACACCTTC. Translation gives CASSLRGGGTDYTF.

Ten or more counts support this clonotype. The CDR3 region has the DNA TGCAGTGCCATAAGCCCATGGGGCGCAGATACGCAGTATTTT. This encodes CSAISPWGADTQYF. The rearrangement joins TRBV20-1 to TRBJ2-3; TRBD1 might be the D (5 bases). CDR3 length equals 14 residues. Germline V gene sequence: CDR1 DFQATT, CDR2 SNEGSKA (reference sequence). Trimming left V 6 bases short and J 4 bases short, with 17 bases between.

In its sample, this clonotype was seen many times. The chain links TRBV20-1 to TRBJ2-7; tentatively, D is TRBD1 (5 bases). This CDR3 has 13 residues. The germline gives CDR1 DFQATT, CDR2 SNEGSKA (reference sequence). V was clipped by 5 bases and J by 5 bases, with 16 bases between them. CDR3: CSAVTPLGHEQYF. CDR3 bases: TGCAGTGCTGTAACCCCACTGGGGCACGAGCAGTACTTC.

This chain connects TRBV2 to TRBJ2-3; 9 bases are a match to TRBD1. Germline assignment: CDR1 SNHLY and CDR2 FYNNEI. The CDR3 has 14 amino acids. The trim removed 3 bases at V and 6 bases at J, leaving 4 bases unmatched. The CDR3 region is CASSDGQGPDTQYF. The CDR3, as DNA: TGTGCCAGCAGTGATGGACAGGGGCCTGATACGCAGTATTTT.

Of note for this clonotype: This may be a read error: a much more frequent sequence differs by one nucleotide. This chain uses TRBV20-1 with TRBJ2-2; D is possibly TRBD1 (6 bases). Germline assignment: CDR1 DFQATT and CDR2 SNEGSKA (reference sequence). V was shortened by 6 bases and J by 1 base, with 12 bases between the two germline ends. The CDR3 is 14 residues long. The CDR3 DNA reads TGCAGTGCCTCGGACAGTGAGAACACCGGGGAGCTGTTTTTT. It translates to CSASDSENTGELFF.

The rearrangement uses TRBV28 and TRBJ2-1; TRBD1 matches 8 bases. V shed 9 bases and J 13 bases; nucleotides not matched to a gene: 17. Germline CDR1 MDHEN, CDR2 SYDVKM. The CDR3 spans 14 residues. The CDR3 DNA sequence: TGTGCCAGTGCCATAGGACAGGGTTTCGGTGGACAGTTCTTC. Its translation: CASAIGQGFGGQFF.

The count of this clonotype is one. This could be a read error, since a much larger clone is one nucleotide away. The CDR3 ends on some other residue instead of the conserved phenylalanine or tryptophan, so this is likely a read error. CDR3 sequence (DNA): TGTGCCAGCAGTTATATTGTAGCGGTCGAGCAGTACCTC. This translates into CASSYIVAVEQYL. This chain links TRBV28 with TRBJ2-7, with D maybe TRBD2 (6 bases). This CDR3 region has 13 residues. Trimming removed 4 bases from V and 6 bases from J, with 13 bases in between. Germline lookup yields CDR1 MDHEN and CDR2 SYDVKM.

This clonotype came up many times. The chain uses TRBV6-1 and TRBJ1-5, with D hard to call. CDR3 size: 15 residues. Germline CDR1 and CDR2: MNHNS and SASEGT. Deletions cut 4 bases from V and 0 bases from J, with 10 bases between. CDR3 region: CASSGQGLSNQPQHF. For the CDR3, the DNA is TGTGCCAGCAGTGGACAAGGACTTAGCAATCAGCCCCAGCATTTT.

Concerning this clonotype: In this CDR3 the conserved last residue, phenylalanine or tryptophan, is missing, so a read error is likely. The DNA is omitted, as the CDR3 cannot be located on it reliably, and the CDR3 follows TCRdb's listing. This chain connects TRBV19 to TRBJ2-1; TRBD2 reflects the table's D call only, with no check against the DNA. CDR1 is LNHDA, CDR2 SQIVND, per germline (reference sequence). From its first to its last residue, the CDR3 has 14 amino acids. The CDR3 reads CASSFGAGRDEQFL.

The chain links TRBV3-1 to TRBJ2-2; the D gene could be TRBD1 or TRBD2 (5 bases each). The V end lost 1 base, the J end lost 0 bases, and 9 bases lay between the germline ends. Germline CDR1 is LGHDT and CDR2 is YNNKEL (reference sequence). The CDR3 runs 16 residues. CDR3 nucleotide sequence: TGTGCCAGCAGCCAAGCAGGGACGGCGAACACCGGGGAGCTGTTTTTT. Its translation: CASSQAGTANTGELFF.

This clonotype was seen at least ten times. This chain uses TRBV7-2 with TRBJ1-1; TRBD1 matches 11 bases. The CDR3 contains 15 residues. J was trimmed by 4 bases and V by 4 bases; bases with no gene match: 5. Germline assignment: CDR1 SGHTA and CDR2 FQGNSA. CDR3 bases: TGTGCCAGCAGCTGGACAGGGGGCTTGTCCACTGAAGCTTTCTTT. Translated: CASSWTGGLSTEAFF.

The sample holds many counts of this clonotype. The CDR3 loop reads CASSFSGRSIEQYF. CDR3 DNA sequence: TGTGCCAGCAGTTTTAGCGGGAGGTCCATCGAGCAGTACTTC. The V and J genes are TRBV6-1 and TRBJ2-7; 10 bases align to TRBD2. V shed 5 bases, J shed 6 bases, and the junction held 7 bases outside the gene matches. The CDR3 has 14 amino acids. Germline V gene lookup returns CDR1 MNHNS and CDR2 SASEGT.

This clonotype was detected many times. The chain employs TRBV25-1 and TRBJ1-4; D uncertain. Germline V gives CDR1 MGHDK, CDR2 SYGVNS. CDR3 length: 15 amino acids. Deletions cut 5 bases from V and 0 bases from J, with 10 bases between. CDR3 sequence reads: CASSLGVATNEKLFF. In DNA, the CDR3 is TGTGCCAGCAGTCTGGGTGTTGCAACTAATGAAAAACTGTTTTTT. Full variable domain (missing parts from reference TRBV25-1 and TRBJ1-4): EADIYQTPRYLVIGTGKKITLECSQTMGHDKMYWYQQDPGMELHLIHYSYGVNSTEKGDLSSESTVSRIRTEHFPLTLESARPSHTSQYLCASSLGVATNEKLFFGSGTQLSVL.

The V gene is TRBV12-3 or TRBV12-4, the J gene TRBJ2-1; 10 bases are a match to TRBD2. This CDR3 contains 16 residues. The junction had 12 bases not matched to a gene; V was cut back by 6 bases and J by 7 bases. CDR3 nucleotide sequence: TGTGCCAGCAGCCCTCCCCTAGCGGGAGCAGGGAATGAGCAGTTCTTC. Protein: CASSPPLAGAGNEQFF.

This clonotype was recorded a few times. This rearrangement joins TRBV2 to TRBJ2-5, with D perhaps being TRBD1 or TRBD2 (5 bases each). Per the germline V gene, CDR1 is SNHLY and CDR2 is FYNNEI. Trimming shortened V by 6 bases and J by 4 bases, and 15 bases separated the two germline ends. The CDR3 is made up of 14 amino acids. Here the CDR3 reads CASRVAGTTETQYF. The CDR3, as DNA: TGTGCCAGCAGAGTAGCCGGGACCACAGAGACCCAGTACTTC.

This clonotype was picked up a small number of times. The genes are TRBV29-1 and TRBJ2-1, with D unresolved. The germline V gene has CDR1 SQVTM and CDR2 ANQGSEA. The CDR3 consists of 16 residues. The V end lost 3 bases, the J end lost 7 bases, and 22 bases lay between the germline ends. CDR3 protein: CSVEDPVGPYENEQFF. CDR3 in DNA: TGCAGCGTTGAGGACCCGGTAGGGCCTTATGAGAATGAGCAGTTCTTC.

Concerning this clonotype itself: This could be a read error, since a much larger clone is one nucleotide away. The rearrangement uses TRBV7-2 and TRBJ2-1, with TRBD2 matching 16 bases. Per germline, CDR1 SGHTA and CDR2 FQGNSA. This CDR3 comprises 18 residues. The V and J ends lost 4 bases and 5 bases, in that order; junction bases with no gene match: 8. CDR3 sequence reads: CASSSKGLAGGPHNEQFF. The CDR3 DNA sequence: TGTGCCAGCAGCTCCAAGGGACTAGCGGGAGGGCCCCACAATGAGCAGTTCTTC. Full variable domain (outside the CDR3, taken from reference TRBV7-2 and TRBJ2-1): GAGVSQSPSNKVTEKGKDVELRCDPISGHTALYWYRQSLGQGLEFLIYFQGNSAPDKSGLPSDRFSAERTGGSVSTLTIQRTQQEDSAVYLCASSSKGLAGGPHNEQFFGPGTRLTVL.

This clonotype was observed many times. The chain couples TRBV20-1 to TRBJ2-1; weak D call: TRBD1 (6 bases). Trimming left V 6 bases short and J 0 bases short, with 21 bases between. This CDR3 region has 17 residues. Germline CDR1 and CDR2: DFQATT and SNEGSKA (reference sequence). The CDR3 region is CSAKTYTGTGSYNEQFF. The CDR3 coding sequence is TGCAGTGCCAAGACGTATACAGGGACGGGCTCCTACAATGAGCAGTTCTTC.

V gene TRBV28 combines with J gene TRBJ2-1, with 12 positions matching TRBD2. CDR1 and CDR2 from the germline V gene are MDHEN and SYDVKM. CDR3 size: 15 residues. V shed 11 bases, J shed 2 bases, and the junction held 7 bases outside the gene matches. The CDR3 reads CAVSWTSGTYNEQFF. The CDR3 coding sequence is TGTGCCGTATCCTGGACTAGCGGGACCTACAATGAGCAGTTCTTC.

Comment on this clonotype: This may be a read error, as it is one base from a much larger clone. The chain combines TRBV15 with TRBJ2-5; the match to TRBD2 covers 7 bases. The CDR3 loop spans 14 amino acids. Germline loops: CDR1 LNHNV, CDR2 YYDKDF (reference sequence). CDR3 DNA: TGTGCCACCAGAAGAGTCCTAGCGGAAGAGACCCAGTACTTC. Amino acid sequence: CATRRVLAEETQYF.

This clonotype was seen ten or more times. CDR3 DNA sequence: TGTGCCAGCAGTCGGACAGGGCTTAACCAGCCCCAGCATTTT. The encoded protein is CASSRTGLNQPQHF. J is TRBJ1-5 and V is TRBV28; 8 bases map to TRBD1. This CDR3 has 14 residues. V lost 5 bases and J lost 7; bases outside the gene matches: 7. Germline CDR1 is MDHEN and CDR2 is SYDVKM.

With regard to this clonotype: The junction shows a germline mismatch at one end, possibly a read error. This chain joins TRBV20-1 and TRBJ2-3; 10 bases match TRBD2. The CDR3 consists of 17 residues. Germline CDR1 is DFQATT and CDR2 is SNEGSKA (reference sequence). In DNA, the CDR3 is TGCAGTGCTAGAGATCGCTCGTGGACTAGCGGTACAGATACTCAGTATTTT. This encodes CSARDRSWTSGTDTQYF.